This is a list of T cell receptor beta chains from one sample in a study of glioma-infiltrating T cells. TCRdb independently ran MiXCR on the multiplex PCR reads; one entry per CDR3 protein. The repertoire holds 300,000 to 450,000 distinct CDR3 sequences, with around 45% as singletons. The specimen sequenced was glioma tissue, nonneoplastic brain tissue, or PBMCs (not recorded which). Receptors were obtained from a human donor with low-grade glioma or glioblastoma, undergoing nonglioma brain surgery, or in good health (not recorded which). CDR3s leave out the opening cysteine and the closing phenylalanine or tryptophan.

cdr3_length j_call v_call cdr3_aa
12 TRBJ1-2 TRBV28 ASSFPTGGKGYT
12 TRBJ2-3 TRBV4-2 ASSRRQFPDTQY
12 TRBJ2-1 TRBV4-2 ASSQRGSYNEQF
14 TRBJ2-1 TRBV27 ASSLDSPSSYNEQF
11 TRBJ2-1 TRBV2 ASKGSSYNEQF
17 TRBJ2-1 TRBV4-1 ASSSARLGERENPNEQF
10 TRBJ2-5 TRBV29-1 SVSWLGETQY
14 TRBJ2-7 TRBV20-1 SARDPGELVLNEQY
12 TRBJ2-1 TRBV20-1 IAATGTGSNEQF
12 TRBJ2-7 TRBV7-2 ASSRDGVLGEQY
13 TRBJ2-5 TRBV28 ASRKGTAGLETQY
14 TRBJ2-7 TRBV4-1 ASGQAQGGGIDEQY
10 TRBJ2-5 TRBV6-2/TRBV6-3 ASRGDVKTQY
9 TRBJ2-1 TRBV19 ASSIFREQF
12 TRBJ1-1 TRBV4-2 ASTPSRVPTEAF
9 TRBJ2-5 TRBV7-7 ASSEGETQY
13 TRBJ2-5 TRBV5-1 ASSHTGTVQETQY
11 TRBJ1-1 TRBV6-2/TRBV6-3 ASSYALNTEAF
15 TRBJ1-5 TRBV20-1 SAYPSGRLLWNQPQH
14 TRBJ2-2 TRBV24-1 ATSGLPQTNTGELF
14 TRBJ2-3 TRBV4-1 ASSQTISGRSDTQY
13 TRBJ1-1 TRBV4-2 ASSPVQGLNTEAF
12 TRBJ2-1 TRBV7-9 ASSVTGAGNEQF
14 TRBJ1-5 TRBV28 AGGAWGGNSNQPQH
13 TRBJ2-7 TRBV28 ASNDPGPATYEQY
16 TRBJ2-5 TRBV6-2/TRBV6-3 ASSYPLLAGELQETQY
16 TRBJ2-2 TRBV19 ASSPPLTGRLRTGELF
11 TRBJ1-2 TRBV27 ASSSGTFYGYT
11 TRBJ1-1 TRBV29-1 SVVSGLNTEAF
12 TRBJ2-5 TRBV7-2 ASSLKASQETQY
13 TRBJ1-5 TRBV19 ASSIGRIGNQPQH
11 TRBJ1-1 TRBV6-1 ASSREIATEAF
13 TRBJ1-1 TRBV11-2 ASSDRRAGDDETF
13 TRBJ1-1 TRBV4-2 ASSREGQLNTEAF
11 TRBJ2-1 TRBV6-4 ASSRLAGREQF
14 TRBJ2-7 TRBV4-3 ASSQDVKRTPYEQY
10 TRBJ1-2 TRBV6-2/TRBV6-3 ASSKGFYGYT
12 TRBJ2-1 TRBV6-2/TRBV6-3 ASSLDGALDEQF
13 TRBJ1-6 TRBV7-9 ASSFGGPYNSPLH
13 TRBJ2-7 TRBV6-2/TRBV6-3 ASTGGGAYSYERY
14 TRBJ2-3 TRBV4-1 ASSQRAGPSTDTQY
13 TRBJ2-3 TRBV15 ATSSAGALTDTQY
11 TRBJ1-5 TRBV30 AWGRVRNQPQH
12 TRBJ2-7 TRBV18 ASSPTTDDYEQY
12 TRBJ1-1 TRBV5-1 ASSLTATNTEAF
10 TRBJ1-2 TRBV7-2 ASSFVNYGYT
13 TRBJ2-1 TRBV19 ASTAPGRLYNEQF
10 TRBJ1-1 TRBV19 ASSIIRGGAF
17 TRBJ2-1 TRBV28 ASSFFSGRLAGKRDEQF
15 TRBJ2-1 TRBV27 ASSLLTSGRHYNEQF
13 TRBJ2-6 TRBV20-1 SASSRLSGANVLT
12 TRBJ1-1 TRBV27 ASSFRRMNTEAF
13 TRBJ2-3 TRBV11-2 ASSLSRAAPGAQY
11 TRBJ2-5 TRBV28 ASSSARRETQY
12 TRBJ2-1 TRBV20-1 SARVLRGRNEQF